These T cell receptor beta chains were read from a single sample in a study of monozygotic twins with inflammatory bowel disease. TCRdb re-called the 5' RACE reads; every CDR3 protein appears as one record, without DNA. This listing includes 200,000 to 250,000 distinct CDR3 sequences. Sequences were obtained from blood. Every receptor here comes from a human donor with ulcerative colitis or Crohn's disease, or a healthy co-twin of an affected twin (not recorded which). Each CDR3 is given with its conserved first and last residue.

j_call: TRBJ2-3
v_call: TRBV2
cdr3_aa: CASSAPGLSDTQYF

j_call: TRBJ1-2
v_call: TRBV12-3/TRBV12-4
cdr3_aa: CASSPRGGNYGYTF

j_call: TRBJ1-5
v_call: TRBV6-1
cdr3_aa: CASTERGFNQPQHF

j_call: TRBJ2-7
v_call: TRBV10-3
cdr3_aa: CAISENWGGVYEQYF

j_call: TRBJ2-7
v_call: TRBV28
cdr3_aa: CASCTRASGYYEQYF

j_call: TRBJ2-7
v_call: TRBV27
cdr3_aa: CASSQGLASGSPSYEQYF

j_call: TRBJ2-1
v_call: TRBV20-1
cdr3_aa: CSTTEAYNEQFF

j_call: TRBJ2-1
v_call: TRBV20-1
cdr3_aa: CSARDWNGGQGFNEQFF

j_call: TRBJ2-3
v_call: TRBV28
cdr3_aa: CAHRQGGSADTQYF

j_call: TRBJ2-7
v_call: TRBV5-6
cdr3_aa: CASSLDWTGANKGIEQYF

j_call: TRBJ2-1
v_call: TRBV20-1
cdr3_aa: CSASGSGYNEQFF

j_call: TRBJ1-1
v_call: TRBV15
cdr3_aa: CATSREVMNTEAFF

j_call: TRBJ2-2
v_call: TRBV7-2
cdr3_aa: CASSLVASRGELFF

j_call: TRBJ1-5
v_call: TRBV27
cdr3_aa: CASSLSGGYQPQHF

j_call: TRBJ2-5
v_call: TRBV6-5
cdr3_aa: CASSSDLSWGGEETQYF

j_call: TRBJ2-1
v_call: TRBV5-6
cdr3_aa: CASSLIGGENNEQFF

j_call: TRBJ2-7
v_call: TRBV18
cdr3_aa: CASSPPRAVSYEQYF

j_call: TRBJ2-3
v_call: TRBV7-9
cdr3_aa: CASARAGGTDTQYF

j_call: TRBJ1-2
v_call: TRBV18
cdr3_aa: CASSPLADSSGYTF

j_call: TRBJ1-3
v_call: TRBV12-3/TRBV12-4
cdr3_aa: CASSLGGFGNTIYF

j_call: TRBJ2-2
v_call: TRBV20-1
cdr3_aa: CSARDRRKNTGELFF

j_call: TRBJ1-2
v_call: TRBV4-2
cdr3_aa: CASSPQTGGGYGYTF

j_call: TRBJ2-2
v_call: TRBV11-2
cdr3_aa: CGSSSQQIINTGELFF

j_call: TRBJ2-1
v_call: TRBV29-1
cdr3_aa: CSVGQPSSYNEQFF

j_call: TRBJ2-3
v_call: TRBV5-1
cdr3_aa: CASSLSRAPTDTQYF

j_call: TRBJ1-4
v_call: TRBV15
cdr3_aa: CATSRVLDLEKLFF

j_call: TRBJ1-2
v_call: TRBV18
cdr3_aa: CASSPLDVGRRDGYTF

j_call: TRBJ2-3
v_call: TRBV11-1
cdr3_aa: CASSPRTQTWTTTDTQYF

j_call: TRBJ1-4
v_call: TRBV7-2
cdr3_aa: CASSLDRDRGKLFF

j_call: TRBJ2-3
v_call: TRBV7-9
cdr3_aa: CASSRNRAFTDTQYF

j_call: TRBJ1-6
v_call: TRBV20-1
cdr3_aa: CSAPAGSYNSPLHF

j_call: TRBJ1-1
v_call: TRBV18
cdr3_aa: CASSPPNGVWTEAFF

j_call: TRBJ2-2
v_call: TRBV7-9
cdr3_aa: CASAPPTDSGELFF

j_call: TRBJ2-3
v_call: TRBV9
cdr3_aa: CASSPTPGGGTQYF

j_call: TRBJ2-7
v_call: TRBV4-2
cdr3_aa: CASSLHSGEKSYEQYF

j_call: TRBJ1-1
v_call: TRBV29-1
cdr3_aa: CSVFGWLGTEAFF